This T cell receptor beta chain came from a study of regulatory T cells in long-lasting Graves disease. Overall study results and limits: The number of shared public clonotypes was higher in persistent patients (2,741) than new patients (966).

This clonotype was seen a few times. What it binds is not known. V was pared by 5 bases and J by 5 bases, with 11 bases of the junction left unmatched. The CDR3 length is 16 residues. Germline lookup yields CDR1 LNHDA and CDR2 SQIVND (reference sequence). Relying on iRepertoire HTBI primers and Arm-PCR of CDR3 regions, the team built TCR beta libraries. Each CDR3 protein gets one entry after TCRdb re-called the multiplex PCR reads with MiXCR. The table records some 500,000 distinct CDR3 sequences, approximately 13% of them present only once. Time point noted: newly diagnosed GD, antithyroid drugs for less than 3 months. The authors made the TCR library using RNA they extracted from PBMCs. Staff took about 10 milliliters of peripheral blood and put it into EDTA tubes. The same specimen was also included in a second study, on T cells in Graves' hyperthyroidism and ophthalmopathy. This second study notes: Over 18 months, lack of ophthalmopathy progression marked Graves' hyperthyroidism as stable. Prediction of ophthalmopathy progression came a median around 6 months pre-onset.

The genes are TRBV19 and TRBJ2-3; TRBD1 matches at 9 bases. The sequencing here drew on peripheral blood mononuclear cells (PBMCs), taken at new diagnosis, from a patient treated with antithyroid drugs. This receptor was obtained from a man younger than 40 with Graves disease. The CDR3 DNA reads as TGTGCCAGTAGTGATCCGGGACAGGGAGTTGGAGATACGCAGTATTTT. This translates into CASSDPGQGVGDTQYF.